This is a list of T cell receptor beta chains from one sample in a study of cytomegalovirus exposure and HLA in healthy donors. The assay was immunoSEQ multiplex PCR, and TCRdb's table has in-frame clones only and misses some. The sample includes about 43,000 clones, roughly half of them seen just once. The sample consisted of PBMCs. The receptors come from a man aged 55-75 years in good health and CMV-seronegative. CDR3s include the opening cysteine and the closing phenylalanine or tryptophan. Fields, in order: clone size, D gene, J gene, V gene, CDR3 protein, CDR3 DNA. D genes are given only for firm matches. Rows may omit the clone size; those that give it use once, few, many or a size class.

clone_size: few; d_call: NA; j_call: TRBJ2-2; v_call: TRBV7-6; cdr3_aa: CASSSSVAENTGELFF; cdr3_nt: TGTGCCAGCAGCTCGAGTGTAGCGGAAAACACCGGGGAGCTGTTTTTT
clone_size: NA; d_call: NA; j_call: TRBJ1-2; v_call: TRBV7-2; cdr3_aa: CASSLARLVVYGYTF; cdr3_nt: TGTGCCAGCAGCTTAGCGCGGCTGGTTGTCTATGGCTACACCTTC
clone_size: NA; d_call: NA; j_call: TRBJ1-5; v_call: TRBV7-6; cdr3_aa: CASSLSPGQPQHF; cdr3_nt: TGTGCCAGCAGCCTCAGTCCCGGGCAGCCCCAGCATTTT
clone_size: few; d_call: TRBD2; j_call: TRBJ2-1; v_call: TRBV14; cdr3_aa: CASSRSAGAGNEQFF; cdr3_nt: TGTGCCAGCAGCAGAAGCGCGGGAGCGGGGAATGAGCAGTTCTTC
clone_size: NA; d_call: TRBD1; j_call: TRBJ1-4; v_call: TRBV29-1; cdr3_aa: CSVEDTGVDEKLFF; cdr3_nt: TGCAGCGTTGAAGATACAGGGGTCGATGAAAAACTGTTTTTT
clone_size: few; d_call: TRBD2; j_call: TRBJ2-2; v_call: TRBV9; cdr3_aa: CASSPQGLAGTGELFF; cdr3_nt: TGTGCCAGCAGCCCCCAGGGACTAGCAGGCACCGGGGAGCTGTTTTTT
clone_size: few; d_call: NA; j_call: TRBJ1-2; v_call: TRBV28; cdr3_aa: CASSAPRGFYGYTF; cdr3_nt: TGTGCCAGCAGCGCACCCCGGGGGTTCTATGGCTACACCTTC
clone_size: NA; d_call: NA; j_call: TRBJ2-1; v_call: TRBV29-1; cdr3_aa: CSVADSRSYNGQFF; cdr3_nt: TGCAGCGTTGCTGACTCGCGCTCCTACAATGGGCAGTTCTTC
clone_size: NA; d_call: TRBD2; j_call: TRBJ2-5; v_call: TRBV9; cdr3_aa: CASSGGLASETQYF; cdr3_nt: TGTGCCAGCAGCGGGGGACTAGCCTCGGAGACCCAGTACTTC
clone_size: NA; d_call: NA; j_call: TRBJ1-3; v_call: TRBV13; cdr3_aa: CASSISTDPRNTIYF; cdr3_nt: TGTGCCAGCAGCATTTCGACAGATCCCCGAAACACCATATATTTT
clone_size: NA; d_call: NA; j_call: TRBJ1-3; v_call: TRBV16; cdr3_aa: CASSQMFLSGNTIYF; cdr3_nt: TGTGCCAGCAGCCAAATGTTCCTCTCTGGAAACACCATATATTTT
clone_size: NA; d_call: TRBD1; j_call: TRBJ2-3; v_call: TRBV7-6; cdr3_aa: CASSSRQGMYTDTQYF; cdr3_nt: TGTGCCAGCAGCTCGCGACAGGGGATGTACACAGATACGCAGTATTTT
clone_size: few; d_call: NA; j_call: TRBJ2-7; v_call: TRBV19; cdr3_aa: CASRLAAGLEQYF; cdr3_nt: TGTGCCAGTAGGCTAGCCGCGGGTCTCGAGCAGTACTTC
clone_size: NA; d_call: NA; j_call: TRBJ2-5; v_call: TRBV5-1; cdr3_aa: CASSMTKVETQYF; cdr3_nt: TGCGCCAGCAGTATGACTAAAGTGGAGACCCAGTACTTC
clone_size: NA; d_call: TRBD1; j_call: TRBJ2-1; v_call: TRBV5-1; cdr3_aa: CASSFSRDRVSSYNEQFF; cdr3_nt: TGCGCCAGCAGCTTCTCCCGGGACAGGGTTTCGTCCTACAATGAGCAGTTCTTC
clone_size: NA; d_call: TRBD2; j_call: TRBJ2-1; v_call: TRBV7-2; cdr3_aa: CASSRDRTSGTGEQFF; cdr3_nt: TGTGCCAGCAGCCGAGATCGAACTAGCGGGACGGGTGAGCAGTTCTTC
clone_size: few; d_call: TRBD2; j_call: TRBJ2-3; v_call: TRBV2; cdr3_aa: CASSETGLAGYGTDTQYF; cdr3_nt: TGTGCCAGCAGTGAAACGGGACTAGCGGGATATGGCACAGATACGCAGTATTTT
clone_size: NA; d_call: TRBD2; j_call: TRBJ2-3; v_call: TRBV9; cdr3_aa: CASSVGASGFTDTQYF; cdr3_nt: TGTGCCAGCAGCGTAGGCGCTAGCGGGTTCACAGATACGCAGTATTTT
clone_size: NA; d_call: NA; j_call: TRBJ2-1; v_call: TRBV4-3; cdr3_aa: CASSQARGRSQFF; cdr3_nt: TGCGCCAGCAGCCAAGCCCGGGGAAGGAGTCAGTTCTTC
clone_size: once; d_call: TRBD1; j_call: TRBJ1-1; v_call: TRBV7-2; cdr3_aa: CASSGQGNTEAFF; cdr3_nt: TGTGCCAGCAGCGGACAGGGGAACACTGAAGCTTTCTTT
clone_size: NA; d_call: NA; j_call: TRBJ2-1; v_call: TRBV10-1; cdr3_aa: CASSEWREDTGEQFF; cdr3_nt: TGCGCCAGCAGTGAATGGAGGGAAGATACGGGCGAGCAGTTCTTC
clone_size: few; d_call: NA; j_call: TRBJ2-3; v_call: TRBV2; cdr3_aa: CASSKTDTQYF; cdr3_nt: TGTGCCAGCAGCAAAACAGATACGCAGTATTTT
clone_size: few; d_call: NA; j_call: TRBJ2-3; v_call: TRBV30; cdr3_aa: CAHGGGHINTDTQYF; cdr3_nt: TGTGCCCATGGTGGGGGACATATTAACACAGATACGCAGTATTTT
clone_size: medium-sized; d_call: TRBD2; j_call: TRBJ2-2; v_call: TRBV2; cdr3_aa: CASSVGLAGELFF; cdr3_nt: TGTGCCAGCAGTGTAGGACTAGCCGGGGAGCTGTTTTTT
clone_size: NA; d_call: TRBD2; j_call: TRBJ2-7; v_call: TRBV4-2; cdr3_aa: CASSQDHPGTSGATYEQYF; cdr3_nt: TGTGCCAGCAGCCAAGATCACCCAGGGACTAGCGGGGCCACCTACGAGCAGTACTTC
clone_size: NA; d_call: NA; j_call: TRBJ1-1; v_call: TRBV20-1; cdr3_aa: CSAPAGVAFF; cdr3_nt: TGCAGTGCCCCGGCGGGGGTGGCTTTCTTT
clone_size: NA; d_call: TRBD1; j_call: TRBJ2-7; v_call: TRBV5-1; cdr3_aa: CASSLSDRGYEQYF; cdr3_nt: TGCGCCAGCAGCTTGTCCGACAGGGGCTACGAGCAGTACTTC
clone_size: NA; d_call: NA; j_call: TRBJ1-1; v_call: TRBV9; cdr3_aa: CASSVVGGVGTEAFF; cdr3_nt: TGTGCCAGCAGCGTAGTGGGGGGAGTGGGCACTGAAGCTTTCTTT
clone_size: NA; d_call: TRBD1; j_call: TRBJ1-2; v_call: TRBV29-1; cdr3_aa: CSVRQGDGYGYTF; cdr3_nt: TGCAGCGTACGACAGGGGGACGGCTATGGCTACACCTTC
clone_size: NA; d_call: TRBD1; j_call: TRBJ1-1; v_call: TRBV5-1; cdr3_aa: CASSVTGGVTEAFF; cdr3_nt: TGCGCCAGCAGCGTGACAGGGGGCGTCACTGAAGCTTTCTTT
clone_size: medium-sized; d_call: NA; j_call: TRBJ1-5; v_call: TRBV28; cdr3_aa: CASSLGLRPQHF; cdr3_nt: TGTGCCAGCAGTCTTGGGCTTCGGCCCCAGCATTTT
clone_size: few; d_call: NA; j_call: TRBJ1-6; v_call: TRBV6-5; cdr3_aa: CASSYNPTGRDSPLHF; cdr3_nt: TGTGCCAGCAGTTACAACCCCACAGGGCGGGATTCACCCCTCCACTTT
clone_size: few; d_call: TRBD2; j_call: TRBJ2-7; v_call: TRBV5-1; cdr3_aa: CASSSTSGNYEQYF; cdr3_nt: TGCGCCAGCAGCTCGACTAGCGGGAACTACGAGCAGTACTTC
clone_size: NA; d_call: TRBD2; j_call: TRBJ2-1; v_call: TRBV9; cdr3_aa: CASSAGLANNEQFF; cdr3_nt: TGTGCCAGCAGCGCGGGACTAGCGAACAATGAGCAGTTCTTC
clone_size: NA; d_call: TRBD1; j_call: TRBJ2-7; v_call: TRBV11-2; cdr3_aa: CASSANRGLTYEQYF; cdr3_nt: TGTGCCAGCAGCGCAAACAGGGGGCTAACCTACGAGCAGTACTTC
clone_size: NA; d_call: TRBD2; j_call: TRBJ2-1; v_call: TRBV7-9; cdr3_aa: CASKGGSSYNEQFF; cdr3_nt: TGTGCCAGCAAGGGAGGGAGCTCCTACAATGAGCAGTTCTTC
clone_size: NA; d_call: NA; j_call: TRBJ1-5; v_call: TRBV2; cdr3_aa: CASSELIVREPQHF; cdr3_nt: TGTGCCAGCAGTGAATTAATAGTTCGGGAGCCCCAGCATTTT
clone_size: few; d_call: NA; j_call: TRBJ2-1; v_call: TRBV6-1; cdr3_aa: CASSEGGHNEQFF; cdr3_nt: TGTGCCAGCAGTGAAGGGGGGCACAATGAGCAGTTCTTC
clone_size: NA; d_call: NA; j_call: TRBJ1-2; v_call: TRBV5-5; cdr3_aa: CASSLASYGYTF; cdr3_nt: TGTGCCAGCAGCTTGGCCAGCTATGGCTACACCTTC
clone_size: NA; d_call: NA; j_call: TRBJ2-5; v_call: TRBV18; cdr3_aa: CASSPPTAPETQYF; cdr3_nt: TGTGCCAGCTCACCTCCGACAGCTCCGGAGACCCAGTACTTC
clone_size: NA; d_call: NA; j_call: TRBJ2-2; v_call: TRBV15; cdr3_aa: CATSRVAGSNTGELFF; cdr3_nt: TGTGCCACCAGCAGAGTCGCGGGGTCGAACACCGGGGAGCTGTTTTTT
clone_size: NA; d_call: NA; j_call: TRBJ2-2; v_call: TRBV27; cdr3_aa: CASTFTGRAGELFF; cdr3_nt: TGTGCCAGCACCTTTACAGGGAGGGCCGGGGAGCTGTTTTTT
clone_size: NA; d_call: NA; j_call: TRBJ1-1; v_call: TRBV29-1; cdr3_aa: CSVVNWGRALGGTEAFF; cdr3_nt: TGCAGCGTTGTCAATTGGGGCAGGGCACTCGGGGGCACTGAAGCTTTCTTT
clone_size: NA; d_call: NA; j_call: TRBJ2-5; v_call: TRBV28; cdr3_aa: CASSSPAGRGAKTQYF; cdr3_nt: TGTGCCAGCAGTTCCCCCGCCGGTCGGGGGGCGAAGACCCAGTACTTC
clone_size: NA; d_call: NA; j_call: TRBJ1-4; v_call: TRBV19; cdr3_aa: CASKRAEGGEKLFF; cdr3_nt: TGTGCCAGTAAACGGGCAGAGGGGGGGGAAAAACTGTTTTTT
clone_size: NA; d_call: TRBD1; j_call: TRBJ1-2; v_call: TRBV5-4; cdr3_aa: CATHRQGQSANYGYTF; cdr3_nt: TGTGCCACCCACCGGCAGGGACAGAGTGCGAACTATGGCTACACCTTC
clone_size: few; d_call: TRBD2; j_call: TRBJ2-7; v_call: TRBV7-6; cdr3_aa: CASSTLAGPYEQYF; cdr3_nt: TGTGCCAGCAGCACACTAGCGGGGCCCTACGAGCAGTACTTC
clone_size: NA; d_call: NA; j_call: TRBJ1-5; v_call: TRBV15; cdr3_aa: CATSRPNLQTVTGVMPQHF; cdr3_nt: TGTGCCACCAGCAGACCCAACCTTCAGACCGTAACGGGGGTGATGCCCCAGCATTTT